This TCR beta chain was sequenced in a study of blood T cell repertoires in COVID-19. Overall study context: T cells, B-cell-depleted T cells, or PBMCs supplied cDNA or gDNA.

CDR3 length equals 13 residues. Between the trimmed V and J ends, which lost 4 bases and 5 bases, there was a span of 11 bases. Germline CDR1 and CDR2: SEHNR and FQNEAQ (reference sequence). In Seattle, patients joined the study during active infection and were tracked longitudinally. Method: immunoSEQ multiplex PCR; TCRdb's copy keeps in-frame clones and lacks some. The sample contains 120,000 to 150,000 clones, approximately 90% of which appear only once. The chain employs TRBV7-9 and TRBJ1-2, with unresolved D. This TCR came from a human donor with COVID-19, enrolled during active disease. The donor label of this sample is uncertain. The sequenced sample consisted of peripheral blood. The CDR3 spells CASSSEEGYGYTF. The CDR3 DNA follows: TGTGCCAGCAGCTCGGAGGAGGGTTATGGCTACACCTTC.